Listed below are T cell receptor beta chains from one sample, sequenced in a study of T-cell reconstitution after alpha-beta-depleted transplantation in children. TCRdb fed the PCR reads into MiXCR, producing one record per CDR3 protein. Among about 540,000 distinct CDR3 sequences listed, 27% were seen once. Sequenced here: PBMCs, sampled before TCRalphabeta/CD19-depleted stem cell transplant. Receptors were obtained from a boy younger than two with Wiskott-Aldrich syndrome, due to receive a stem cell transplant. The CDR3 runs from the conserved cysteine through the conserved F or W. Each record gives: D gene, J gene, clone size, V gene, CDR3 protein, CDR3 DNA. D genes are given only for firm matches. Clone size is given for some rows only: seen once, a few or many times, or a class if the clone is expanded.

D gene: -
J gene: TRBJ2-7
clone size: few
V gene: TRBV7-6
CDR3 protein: CASSPSSVGYEQYF
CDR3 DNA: TGTGCCAGCAGCCCGTCTTCGGTCGGATACGAGCAGTACTTC

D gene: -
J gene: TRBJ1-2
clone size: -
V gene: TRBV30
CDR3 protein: CAWTQRRDPAYGYTF
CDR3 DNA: TGTGCCTGGACCCAGCGCCGGGATCCCGCTTATGGCTACACCTTC

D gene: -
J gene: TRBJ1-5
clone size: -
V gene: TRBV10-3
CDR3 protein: CASNGGEGNQPQHF
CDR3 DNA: TGTGCCTCCAACGGCGGGGAGGGCAATCAGCCCCAGCATTTT

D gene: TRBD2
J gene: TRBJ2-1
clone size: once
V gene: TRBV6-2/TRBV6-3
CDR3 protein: CASSSLPGLATGEQFF
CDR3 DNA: TGTGCCAGCAGTTCCTTGCCGGGACTAGCGACAGGAGAGCAGTTCTTC

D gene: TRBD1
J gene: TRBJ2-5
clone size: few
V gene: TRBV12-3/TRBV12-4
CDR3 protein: CASSPSGTGVIETQYF
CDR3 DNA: TGTGCCAGCAGCCCCTCGGGGACAGGGGTAATAGAGACCCAGTACTTC

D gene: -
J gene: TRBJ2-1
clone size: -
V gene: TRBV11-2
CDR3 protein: CASSQKRAAYNEQFF
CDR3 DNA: TGTGCCAGCAGCCAGAAGCGGGCAGCCTACAATGAGCAGTTCTTC

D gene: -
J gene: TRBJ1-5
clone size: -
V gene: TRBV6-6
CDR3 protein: CASSPNLQPQHF
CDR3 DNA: TGTGCCAGCAGTCCTAATTTACAGCCCCAGCATTTT

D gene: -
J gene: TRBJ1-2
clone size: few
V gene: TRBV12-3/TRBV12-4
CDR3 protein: CASSLQTRWYGYTF
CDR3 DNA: TGTGCCAGCAGTTTACAAACGAGATGGTATGGCTACACCTTC

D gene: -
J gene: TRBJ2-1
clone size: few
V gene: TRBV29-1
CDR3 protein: CSVESVTRGDNEQFF
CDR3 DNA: TGCAGCGTTGAATCCGTGACTAGAGGGGACAATGAGCAGTTCTTC

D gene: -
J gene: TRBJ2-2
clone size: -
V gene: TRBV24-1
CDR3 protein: CATSVPGNTGELFF
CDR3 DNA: TGTGCCACCAGTGTACCTGGAAACACCGGGGAGCTGTTTTTT

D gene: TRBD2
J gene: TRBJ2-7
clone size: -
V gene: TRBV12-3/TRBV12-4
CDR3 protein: CASREIAGAGEQYF
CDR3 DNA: TGTGCCAGCAGAGAAATAGCGGGTGCCGGCGAGCAGTACTTC

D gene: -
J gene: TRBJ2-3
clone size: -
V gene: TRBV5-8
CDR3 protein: CASSLSGLDTDTQYF
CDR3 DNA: TGTGCCAGCAGCTTGTCAGGGTTGGACACAGATACGCAGTATTTT

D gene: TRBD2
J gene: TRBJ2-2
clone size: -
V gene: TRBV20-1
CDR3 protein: CSARAVLAGNTGELFF
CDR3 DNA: TGCAGTGCCCGGGCCGTACTAGCGGGAAATACCGGGGAGCTGTTTTTT

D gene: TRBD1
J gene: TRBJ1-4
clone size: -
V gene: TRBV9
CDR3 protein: CASSVDQGATNEKLFF
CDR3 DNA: TGTGCCAGCAGCGTAGACCAGGGGGCAACTAATGAAAAACTGTTTTTT

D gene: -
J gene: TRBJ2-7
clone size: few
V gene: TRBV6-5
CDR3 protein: CASSSPARLGLYEQYF
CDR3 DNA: TGTGCCAGCAGTTCCCCCGCACGGCTGGGTCTCTACGAGCAGTACTTC

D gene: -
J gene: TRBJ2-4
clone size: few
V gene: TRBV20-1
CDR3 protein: CSASRGVAKNIQYF
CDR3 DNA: TGCAGTGCTAGTAGGGGAGTAGCCAAAAACATTCAGTACTTC

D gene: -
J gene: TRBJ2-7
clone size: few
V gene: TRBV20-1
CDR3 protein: CSAIQTYEQYF
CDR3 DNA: TGCAGTGCGATACAGACCTACGAGCAGTACTTC

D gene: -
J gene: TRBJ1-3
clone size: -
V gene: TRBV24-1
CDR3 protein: CATSRQGDAGNTIYF
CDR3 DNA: TGTGCCACCAGCCGTCAGGGAGACGCTGGAAACACCATATATTTT

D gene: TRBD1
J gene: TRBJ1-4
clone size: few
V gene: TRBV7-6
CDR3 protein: CASSPLDRRSEKLFF
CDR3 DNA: TGTGCCAGCAGCCCGCTGGACAGGCGCAGTGAAAAACTGTTTTTT

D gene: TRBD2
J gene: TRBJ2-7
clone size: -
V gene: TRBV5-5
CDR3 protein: CASSLALRRAGGPYEQYF
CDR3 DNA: TGTGCCAGCAGCTTGGCGCTACGGCGAGCGGGAGGGCCCTACGAGCAGTACTTC

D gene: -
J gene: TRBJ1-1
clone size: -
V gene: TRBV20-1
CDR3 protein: CSARDPQGRSEAFF
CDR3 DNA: TGCAGTGCTAGAGACCCCCAGGGGCGGAGTGAAGCTTTCTTT

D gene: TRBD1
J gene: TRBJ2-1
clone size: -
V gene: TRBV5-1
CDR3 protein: CASSTEDRGGNEQFF
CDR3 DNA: TGCGCCAGCAGCACCGAGGACAGGGGGGGGAATGAGCAGTTCTTC

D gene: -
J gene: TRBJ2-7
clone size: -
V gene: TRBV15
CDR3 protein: CATSRERGGAYEQYF
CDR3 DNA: TGTGCCACCAGCAGAGAGAGAGGGGGGGCCTACGAGCAGTACTTC

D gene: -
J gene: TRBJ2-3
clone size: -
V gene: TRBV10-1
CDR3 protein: CASSEGTGANTQYF
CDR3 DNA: TGCGCCAGCAGCGAGGGGACCGGGGCTAATACGCAGTATTTT

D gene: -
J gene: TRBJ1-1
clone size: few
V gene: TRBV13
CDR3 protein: CASSLSVFTEAFF
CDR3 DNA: TGTGCCAGCAGCTTGAGTGTGTTCACTGAAGCTTTCTTT

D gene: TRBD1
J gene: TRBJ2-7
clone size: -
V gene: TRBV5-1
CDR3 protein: CASSSGTGVSYEQYF
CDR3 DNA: TGCGCCAGCAGCTCCGGGACAGGGGTCTCCTACGAGCAGTACTTC

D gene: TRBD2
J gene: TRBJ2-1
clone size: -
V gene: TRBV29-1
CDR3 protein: CSGGSPSGAKGGNEQFF
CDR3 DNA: TGCAGCGGTGGAAGCCCTAGCGGGGCTAAGGGGGGGAATGAGCAGTTCTTC

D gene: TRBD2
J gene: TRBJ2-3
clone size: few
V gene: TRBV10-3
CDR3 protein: CAISPGLALDTQYF
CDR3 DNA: TGTGCCATCAGCCCCGGACTAGCCTTAGATACGCAGTATTTT

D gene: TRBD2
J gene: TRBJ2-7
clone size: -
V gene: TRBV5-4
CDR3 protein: CASSLGPITSGSTHEQYF
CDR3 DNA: TGTGCCAGCAGCTTGGGGCCGATCACTAGCGGGAGTACCCACGAGCAGTACTTC

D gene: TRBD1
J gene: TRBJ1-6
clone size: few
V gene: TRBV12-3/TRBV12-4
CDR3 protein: CASSEGQAFNSPLHF
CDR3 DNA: TGTGCCAGCAGCGAAGGACAGGCCTTTAATTCACCCCTCCACTTT

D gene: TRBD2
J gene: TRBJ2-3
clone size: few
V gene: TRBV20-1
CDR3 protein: CSASRLAGGDTQYF
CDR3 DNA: TGCAGTGCTAGTCGGCTAGCGGGAGGAGATACGCAGTATTTT

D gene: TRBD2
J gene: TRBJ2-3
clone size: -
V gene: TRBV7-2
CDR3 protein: CASSPWTSGDHGDTQYF
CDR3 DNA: TGTGCCAGCAGCCCCTGGACTAGCGGGGACCATGGGGATACGCAGTATTTT

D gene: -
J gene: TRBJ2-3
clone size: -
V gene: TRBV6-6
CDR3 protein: CASSYTPGPGKTDTQYF
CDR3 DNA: TGTGCCAGCAGTTACACTCCTGGGCCCGGGAAAACAGATACGCAGTATTTT

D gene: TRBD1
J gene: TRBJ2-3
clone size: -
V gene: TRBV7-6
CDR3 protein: CASSLAWTGGARYRLTDTQYF
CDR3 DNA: TGTGCCAGCAGCTTAGCGTGGACAGGGGGAGCTAGATATCGCCTAACAGATACGCAGTATTTT

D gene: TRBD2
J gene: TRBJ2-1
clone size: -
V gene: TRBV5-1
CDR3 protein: CASSLGLLAGRYNEQFF
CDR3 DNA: TGCGCCAGCAGCTTGGGACTACTAGCGGGCCGCTACAATGAGCAGTTCTTC

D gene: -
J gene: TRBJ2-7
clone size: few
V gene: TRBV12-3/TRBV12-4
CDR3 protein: CASSLLVGEQYF
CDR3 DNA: TGTGCCAGCAGTTTGCTCGTGGGCGAGCAGTACTTC

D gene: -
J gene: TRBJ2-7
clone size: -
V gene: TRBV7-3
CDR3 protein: CASSPLPGRSSYEQYF
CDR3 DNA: TGTGCCAGCAGCCCCCTGCCCGGGAGATCATCCTACGAGCAGTACTTC

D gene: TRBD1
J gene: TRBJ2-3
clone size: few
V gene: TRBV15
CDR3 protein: CATSSDLPGQGNLADTQYF
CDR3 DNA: TGTGCCACCAGCAGTGATCTCCCGGGACAGGGGAATCTGGCAGATACGCAGTATTTT

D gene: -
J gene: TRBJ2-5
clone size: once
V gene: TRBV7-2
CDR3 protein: CASSLAFNLGPQETQYF
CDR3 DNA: TGTGCCAGCAGCTTAGCGTTTAACCTCGGACCCCAAGAGACCCAGTACTTC

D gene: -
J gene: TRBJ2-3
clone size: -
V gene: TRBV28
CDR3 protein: CASSLRGKATDTQYF
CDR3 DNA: TGTGCCAGCAGTTTAAGGGGAAAGGCCACAGATACGCAGTATTTT

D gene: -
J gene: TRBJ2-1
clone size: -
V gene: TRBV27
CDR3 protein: CASSSWRGEQFF
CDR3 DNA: TGTGCCAGCAGTTCTTGGAGAGGTGAGCAGTTCTTC

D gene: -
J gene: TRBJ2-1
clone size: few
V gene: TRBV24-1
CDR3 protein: CATSDLGGEQFF
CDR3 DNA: TGTGCCACCAGTGATTTGGGCGGCGAGCAGTTCTTC

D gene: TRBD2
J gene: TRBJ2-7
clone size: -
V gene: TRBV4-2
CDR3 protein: CASSPTSVAEQYF
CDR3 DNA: TGTGCCAGCAGCCCGACTAGCGTCGCTGAGCAGTACTTC

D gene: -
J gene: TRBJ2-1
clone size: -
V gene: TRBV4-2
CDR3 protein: CASSQSMINNEQFF
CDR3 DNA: TGTGCCAGCAGCCAATCCATGATCAACAATGAGCAGTTCTTC

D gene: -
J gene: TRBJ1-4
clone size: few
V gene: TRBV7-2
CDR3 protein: CASSGRGIGINEKLFF
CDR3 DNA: TGTGCCAGCAGCGGACGGGGCATAGGTATCAATGAAAAACTGTTTTTT

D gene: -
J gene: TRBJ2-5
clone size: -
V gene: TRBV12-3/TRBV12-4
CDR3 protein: CASTFKQETQYF
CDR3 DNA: TGTGCCAGCACCTTTAAACAAGAGACCCAGTACTTC

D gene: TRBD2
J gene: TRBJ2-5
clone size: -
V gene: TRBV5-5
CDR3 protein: CASGNWLAGGETQYF
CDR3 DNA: TGTGCCAGCGGAAATTGGCTAGCGGGAGGAGAGACCCAGTACTTC